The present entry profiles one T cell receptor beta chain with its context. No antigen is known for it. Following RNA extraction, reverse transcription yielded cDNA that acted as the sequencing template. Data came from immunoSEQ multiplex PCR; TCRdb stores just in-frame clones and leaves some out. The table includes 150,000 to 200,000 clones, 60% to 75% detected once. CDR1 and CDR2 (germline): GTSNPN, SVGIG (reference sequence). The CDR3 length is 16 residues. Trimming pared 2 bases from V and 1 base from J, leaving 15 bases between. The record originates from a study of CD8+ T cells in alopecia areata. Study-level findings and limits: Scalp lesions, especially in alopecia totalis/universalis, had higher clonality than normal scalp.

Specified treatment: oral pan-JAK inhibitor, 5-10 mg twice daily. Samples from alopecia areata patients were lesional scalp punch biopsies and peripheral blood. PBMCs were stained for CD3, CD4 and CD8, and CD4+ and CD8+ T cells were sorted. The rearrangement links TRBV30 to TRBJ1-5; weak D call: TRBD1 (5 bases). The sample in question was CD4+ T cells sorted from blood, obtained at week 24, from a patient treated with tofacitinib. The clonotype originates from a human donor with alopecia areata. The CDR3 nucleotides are TGTGCCTGGAGTTCGTCGGGTCGGGGGAGCAATCAGCCCCAGCATTTT. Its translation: CAWSSSGRGSNQPQHF. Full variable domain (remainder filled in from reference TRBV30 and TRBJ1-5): SQTIHQWPATLVQPVGSPLSLECTVEGTSNPNLYWYRQAAGRGLQLLFYSVGIGQISSEVPQNLSASRPQDRQFILSSKKLLLSDSGFYLCAWSSSGRGSNQPQHFGDGTRLSIL.